This T cell receptor (beta chain) was sequenced in a study of blood T cell repertoires in COVID-19 (dated by TCRdb to the early 2020s). Looking at the study overall: The collaborator samples originated in the United States, Italy and Spain and spanned the acute and convalescent phases of COVID-19. The repertoires were made available in a free public database intended to serve as a resource for research on the immune response to SARS-CoV-2. The dataset comprised deeply sampled blood TCRbeta repertoires from subjects exposed to, actively infected with, or recovered from COVID-19. The prospective study material was composed of cDNA or gDNA derived from T cells, B-cell-depleted T cells, or PBMCs. The sample metadata nearly always contained a de-identified subject ID, COVID-19 status, age in years and sex. The samples were drawn from the first 160 participants of the ongoing ImmuneRACE study and from 950 to 1,500 subjects provided by 6 global collaborators. Where available, HLA class I and class II types were taken from metadata supplied by the sample provider and were not determined by assay-based typing. The paper as a whole reports these results and caveats: Clinical and demographic metadata were provided uncurated, with the amount varying by source and participant.

Regarding this clone: It lacks a known antigen. No much larger clone is present one base from it, and per-base qualities are unavailable. The same CDR3 can be traced to other DNA sequences in this sample.

TCRbeta CDR3 regions were amplified from genomic DNA by means of the immunoSEQ Assay, a bias-controlled multiplex PCR. The original pipeline was this. The number of nucleated cells in each sample was estimated by amplification of reference gene primers within the assay. Sequence reads were collapsed and filtered to measure the absolute abundance of every unique TCRbeta CDR3 rearrangement. For each sample, productive Simpson clonality was calculated as the square root of Simpson's diversity index across productive rearrangements. TCRdb provides this immuneACCESS table in a form limited to in-frame rearrangements. Some clones are lacking; in checked studies, under half of them reflect an unresolved V gene, and why the rest are absent is not known. D and trimming were read from the DNA, whereas the V and J calls and clone size are those reported in that table. This sample comprises over 400,000 clones, approximately 90% of them detected only once. The ten largest clones take up approximately 8% of the sample.

The CDR3 runs 13 residues from the cysteine to the phenylalanine. The sequence is cut down to CDR3 DNA, 39 bases in frame from base 1. As encoded in the germline V gene, CDR1 is SGDLS while CDR2 is YYNGEE. A distance of 4 bases separates the germline ends of V and J, which lose 0 bases and 1 base respectively. In the prospective study, participants were roughly 18 to 89 years old, resided in about two dozen geographic areas of the United States, and were enrolled through a virtual design. Cohort assignment in the prospective study relied on participant-reported clinical history from a screening survey and a study questionnaire. Recovered participants in ImmuneRACE Cohort 3 were defined by two consecutive negative NP/OP PCR tests, clearance by a healthcare professional, or resolution of symptoms. In the prospective study, whole blood, serum and a nasopharyngeal or oropharyngeal swab were collected from each participant by mobile phlebotomists. Prospective study participants could optionally give additional blood draws and questionnaires over an approximately 2-month period. Before DNA extraction, blood samples from the prospective study were shipped at room temperature or frozen.

The chain is encoded by TRBV9 joined to TRBJ1-2; no D gene can be assigned with confidence. Sequencing was done on a sample of PBMCs or T cells enriched from blood (not recorded which). This receptor was obtained from an older woman who had recovered from COVID-19. The nucleotides read TGTGCCAGCAGCGTAGCGGGTAACTATGGCTACACCTTC. This encodes CASSVAGNYGYTF.